The clone carrying this T cell receptor (beta chain) appeared a few times. Its matching antigen is unknown. The CDR3 contains 14 residues. Trimming took off 5 bases at V and 2 bases at J, with 11 bases between the two ends. Germline lookup yields CDR1 SNHLY and CDR2 FYNNEI. This entry comes from a study of T cells after yellow fever vaccination. TCRdb redid the calling of the 5' RACE reads with MiXCR, one entry per CDR3 protein. The top ten clones hold over 3% of a sample with some 290,000 distinct CDR3 sequences, about 10% of them seen once. Study results and caveats: The study re-detected most primary-vaccination clones after the booster (96% CD4, around 90% CD8). A weaker but faster secondary response was observed, peaking on day 5 versus 15. Across the CD4 and CD8 compartments, a small share of clonotypes was present in both.

Here the sequenced sample was CD4+ T cells sorted from PBMCs, taken 45 days after the yellow fever booster vaccination. This receptor was obtained from a man between 18 and 35 years old who received the YFV17D yellow fever vaccine. The chain recombines TRBV2 with TRBJ2-3, with D unresolved. The chain's CDR3 is CASSPRPDTDTQYF. The CDR3 DNA reads as TGTGCCAGCAGTCCCAGGCCGGACACAGATACGCAGTATTTT.